The clone carrying this TCR beta chain showed up many times. These data are taken from a study of neurological immune-mediated disorders. This CDR3 has 15 amino acids. The germline V gene encodes CDR1 LGHNA and CDR2 YNFKEQ. Germline trimming cut 0 bases from V and 5 bases from J; bases unmatched to any gene: 6. Time point noted: longitudinal time-point 1 (baseline). PBMCs numbering 2 million and stored at -80 C yielded the unsorted libraries. In TCRdb, the 5' RACE reads were re-called with MiXCR into one record per CDR3 protein. The table has approximately 53,000 distinct CDR3 sequences, 10% seen once; the top ten hold more than 1.5%.

This clonotype originated in a woman aged 40 to 50 in good health. Sequences were obtained from PBMCs. The chain links TRBV4-2 to TRBJ1-1; 7 bases fit TRBD1. The chain's CDR3 is CASSQDSDRATEAFF. The CDR3 coding sequence is TGTGCCAGCAGCCAAGATTCTGACAGGGCGACTGAAGCTTTCTTT.